This is a list of T cell receptor beta chains from one sample in a study of PD-1 blockade in classical Hodgkin lymphoma. The data were produced by immunoSEQ multiplex PCR, yet TCRdb's version contains in-frame clones alone and is incomplete. The data hold some 30,000 clones, with 88% observed a single time. The sample taken for sequencing was CD4+ T cells from blood. These receptors were taken from a human donor with classical Hodgkin lymphoma. The CDR3 runs from the conserved cysteine through the conserved F or W. The order of the fields is D gene, clone size, V gene, J gene, CDR3 protein, CDR3 DNA. D genes are given only for firm matches. Where a row states a size, it is once, few, many or the class of an expanded clone; other rows omit it.

NA	NA	TRBV5-1	TRBJ2-3	CASSPPTGSTDTQYF	TGCGCCAGCAGCCCCCCTACCGGGAGCACAGATACGCAGTATTTT
TRBD1	once	TRBV6-1	TRBJ1-2	CASSERTGHYTF	TGTGCCAGCAGTGAAAGGACAGGACACTACACCTTC
TRBD2	once	TRBV7-3	TRBJ2-1	CASSLAPSLLLAGTHNEQFF	TGTGCCAGCAGCTTAGCTCCTTCACTTCTCCTAGCGGGCACACACAATGAGCAGTTCTTC
TRBD2	NA	TRBV7-9	TRBJ2-1	CASSLGPSGSSYNEQFF	TGTGCCAGCAGCTTAGGCCCTAGCGGGAGCTCCTACAATGAGCAGTTCTTC
TRBD1	NA	TRBV6-1	TRBJ1-1	CASSGTGGRTEAFF	TGTGCCAGCAGCGGGACAGGGGGCCGCACTGAAGCTTTCTTT
TRBD1	NA	TRBV5-1	TRBJ2-2	CASSLRTGGSTGELFF	TGCGCCAGCAGCTTACGAACAGGGGGCTCCACCGGGGAGCTGTTTTTT
TRBD2	NA	TRBV15	TRBJ2-3	CATSMRRERSTDTQYF	TGTGCCACCAGCATGAGGCGGGAGCGAAGCACAGATACGCAGTATTTT
NA	once	TRBV27	TRBJ2-5	CASSLLGTRGQETQYF	TGTGCCAGCAGTTTATTGGGCACTCGGGGCCAAGAGACCCAGTACTTC
TRBD2	NA	TRBV28	TRBJ2-5	CASTLRQRGWTQYF	TGTGCCAGCACCCTACGACAGCGGGGGTGGACCCAGTACTTC
TRBD1	NA	TRBV5-1	TRBJ2-3	CASSLDGTGAKDTQYF	TGCGCCAGCAGCTTGGATGGGACAGGGGCTAAGGATACGCAGTATTTT
TRBD1	few	TRBV30	TRBJ1-1	CACTGTAAGTEAFF	TGTGCCTGCACCGGGACAGCCGCAGGGACTGAAGCTTTCTTT
NA	NA	TRBV9	TRBJ2-5	CASSVSSGEATQYF	TGTGCCAGCAGCGTCTCGTCAGGGGAAGCGACCCAGTACTTC
NA	NA	TRBV6-1	TRBJ1-4	CASSEALVLPTDFGQRGEKLFF	TGTGCCAGCAGTGAAGCCCTTGTCTTGCCGACAGACTTCGGGCAGAGGGGTGAAAAACTGTTTTTT
TRBD1	NA	TRBV28	TRBJ1-2	CASTPPGTGPYGYTF	TGTGCCAGCACCCCCCCCGGGACAGGGCCCTATGGCTACACCTTC
NA	NA	TRBV5-1	TRBJ2-5	CASSLGDWGQGTQYF	TGCGCCAGCAGCTTGGGGGACTGGGGTCAGGGGACCCAGTACTTC
NA	NA	TRBV28	TRBJ2-3	CASSLVPPDSRTDTQYF	TGTGCCAGCAGTTTAGTTCCCCCCGACAGCCGCACAGATACGCAGTATTTT
TRBD2	NA	TRBV7-9	TRBJ2-1	CASSSSGRGRNEQFF	TGTGCCAGCAGCTCTAGCGGGAGGGGGAGGAATGAGCAGTTCTTC
NA	once	TRBV11-2	TRBJ2-5	CASSLGYQETQYF	TGTGCCAGCAGCTTGGGGTACCAAGAGACCCAGTACTTC
NA	NA	TRBV4-2	TRBJ2-7	CASSQDVRDPKYEQYF	TGTGCCAGCAGCCAAGATGTCAGGGATCCTAAATACGAGCAGTACTTC
TRBD1	NA	TRBV19	TRBJ2-3	CASSIGTGPTDTQYF	TGTGCCAGTAGTATAGGGACAGGGCCAACAGATACGCAGTATTTT
NA	NA	TRBV25-1	TRBJ1-3	CASGPGTSRNTIYF	TGTGCCAGCGGTCCCGGGACAAGCAGAAACACCATATATTTT
NA	once	TRBV28	TRBJ1-4	CASMDHNEKLFF	TGTGCCAGCATGGACCATAATGAAAAACTGTTTTTT
NA	NA	TRBV19	TRBJ1-1	CASSHGQQAFF	TGTGCCAGTAGCCACGGACAGCAAGCTTTCTTT
NA	NA	TRBV6-6	TRBJ2-7	CASRDGYPTYEQYF	TGTGCCAGCAGAGACGGGTATCCAACCTACGAGCAGTACTTC
NA	NA	TRBV7-3	TRBJ1-2	CASSLIGDGPNYGYTF	TGTGCCAGCAGCTTAATAGGGGACGGACCCAACTATGGCTACACCTTC
TRBD2	NA	TRBV29-1	TRBJ2-4	CSVLGIGTSGSSNIQYF	TGCAGCGTCCTCGGAATAGGGACTAGCGGGAGTTCGAACATTCAGTACTTC
NA	NA	TRBV5-1	TRBJ1-2	CASSDSYYGYTF	TGCGCCAGCAGTGACAGCTACTATGGCTACACCTTC
NA	once	TRBV18	TRBJ2-5	CASSSRRGGQETQYF	TGTGCCAGCTCCTCTAGAAGGGGAGGCCAAGAGACCCAGTACTTC
NA	NA	TRBV5-4	TRBJ2-1	CASSVDRYNEQFF	TGTGCCAGCAGCGTGGACAGATACAATGAGCAGTTCTTC
TRBD1	NA	TRBV19	TRBJ1-5	CASSPSGQGNQPQHF	TGTGCCAGTAGTCCTTCGGGACAGGGGAATCAGCCCCAGCATTTT
NA	NA	TRBV2	TRBJ1-6	CASSEVGDNSPLHF	TGTGCCAGCAGTGAAGTGGGGGATAATTCACCCCTCCACTTT
TRBD1	NA	TRBV7-8	TRBJ1-4	CASSLGGTGVEKLFF	TGTGCCAGCAGCTTAGGAGGGACAGGGGTAGAAAAACTGTTTTTT
TRBD1	few	TRBV5-1	TRBJ1-1	CASSADRVTTEAFF	TGCGCCAGCAGCGCGGACAGGGTTACCACTGAAGCTTTCTTT
NA	NA	TRBV5-1	TRBJ1-1	CASSLIQRRGDTEAFF	TGCGCCAGCAGCTTGATACAGCGCCGGGGGGACACTGAAGCTTTCTTT
TRBD2	NA	TRBV9	TRBJ2-3	CASSDLAGGPGTQYF	TGTGCCAGCAGCGATCTAGCGGGAGGGCCAGGTACGCAGTATTTT
TRBD2	NA	TRBV5-1	TRBJ2-5	CASSLTLAGEVETQYF	TGCGCCAGCAGCTTGACCCTAGCGGGAGAGGTGGAGACCCAGTACTTC
NA	NA	TRBV11-2	TRBJ2-4	CASSLELGAQYF	TGTGCCAGCAGCTTAGAATTAGGGGCTCAGTACTTC
TRBD1	NA	TRBV10-3	TRBJ2-5	CAIRGDRTQETQYF	TGTGCCATCAGGGGGGACAGGACTCAAGAGACCCAGTACTTC
NA	NA	TRBV5-1	TRBJ1-1	CASSTGPVNTEAFF	TGCGCCAGCAGCACCGGGCCCGTGAACACTGAAGCTTTCTTT
NA	NA	TRBV6-1	TRBJ2-7	CASSDGDKKQYF	TGTGCCAGCAGTGACGGCGACAAAAAGCAGTACTTC
NA	NA	TRBV7-3	TRBJ2-2	CASSRTGIGELFF	TGTGCCAGCAGCCGTACAGGGATCGGGGAGCTGTTTTTT
NA	NA	TRBV19	TRBJ1-3	CATQTVSGNTIYF	TGTGCCACCCAGACAGTCTCTGGAAACACCATATATTTT
TRBD1	NA	TRBV5-1	TRBJ1-4	CASSSQGARVNEKLFF	TGCGCCAGCAGCTCGCAGGGGGCGCGCGTTAATGAAAAACTGTTTTTT
NA	NA	TRBV7-6	TRBJ2-1	CASSPTVAQKISNEQFF	TGTGCCAGCAGCCCGACGGTAGCACAGAAGATAAGCAATGAGCAGTTCTTC
NA	few	TRBV4-1	TRBJ1-2	CASSQARYGYTF	TGCGCCAGCAGCCAAGCTAGGTATGGCTACACCTTC
TRBD1	few	TRBV2	TRBJ1-2	CASRGQGMMYGYTF	TGTGCCAGCAGAGGACAGGGGATGATGTATGGCTACACCTTC
TRBD1	NA	TRBV18	TRBJ2-2	CASSPDRGRGNTGELFF	TGTGCCAGCTCACCAGACAGGGGTCGTGGGAACACCGGGGAGCTGTTTTTT
NA	NA	TRBV7-9	TRBJ1-2	CASSSDRPHGYTF	TGTGCCAGCAGTTCCGACAGGCCCCATGGCTACACCTTC
NA	NA	TRBV19	TRBJ2-5	CASSRGREETQYF	TGTGCCAGTAGTAGGGGAAGGGAAGAGACCCAGTACTTC
TRBD1	NA	TRBV7-7	TRBJ2-5	CASSSAGGPETQYF	TGTGCTAGCAGCTCCGCAGGGGGCCCGGAGACCCAGTACTTC
TRBD2	NA	TRBV5-6	TRBJ2-7	CASSLQAGYHEQYF	TGTGCCAGCAGCTTGCAAGCGGGGTACCACGAGCAGTACTTC
NA	NA	TRBV9	TRBJ2-6	CASSVEGAGANVLTF	TGTGCCAGCAGCGTAGAAGGGGCTGGGGCCAACGTCCTGACTTTC
NA	NA	TRBV5-1	TRBJ2-5	CASSFTTPWEETQYF	TGCGCCAGCAGCTTTACAACCCCCTGGGAGGAGACCCAGTACTTC